This T cell receptor beta chain came from a study of PD-L1 blockade in urothelial cancer. Assay: immunoSEQ multiplex PCR; the TCRdb copy retains only in-frame clones and omits some. Of tens of thousands of clones listed, about 83% are singletons. Time point described: pretreatment peripheral blood. Trimming cost V 1 base and J 0 bases, with 14 bases left between them. There are 17 residues in the CDR3. CDR1 is SGHNT, CDR2 YYREEE, per germline (reference sequence). This chain connects TRBV5-4 to TRBJ2-1; TRBD2 is a possible D gene (7 bases). The sequence was obtained from a woman aged 70 to 79 with urothelial cancer. The sequencing here drew on PBMCs, taken around atezolizumab (anti-PD-L1) treatment. CDR3 sequence (DNA): TGTGCCAGCAGCTTGCTGGGCGGGGGCCGCTCCTACAATGAGCAGTTCTTC. It codes for CASSLLGGGRSYNEQFF.